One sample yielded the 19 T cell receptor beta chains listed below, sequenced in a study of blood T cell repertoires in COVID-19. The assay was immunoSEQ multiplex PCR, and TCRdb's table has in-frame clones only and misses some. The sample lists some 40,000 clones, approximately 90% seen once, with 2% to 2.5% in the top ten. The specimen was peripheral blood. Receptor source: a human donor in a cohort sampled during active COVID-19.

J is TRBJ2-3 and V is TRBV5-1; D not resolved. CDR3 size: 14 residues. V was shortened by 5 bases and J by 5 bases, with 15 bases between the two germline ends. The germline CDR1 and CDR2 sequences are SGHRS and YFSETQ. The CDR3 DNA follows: TGCGCCAGCAGGCTACTTCCAAACGAAGATACGCAGTATTTT. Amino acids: CASRLLPNEDTQYF. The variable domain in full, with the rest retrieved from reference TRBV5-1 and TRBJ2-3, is KAGVTQTPRYLIKTRGQQVTLSCSPISGHRSVSWYQQTPGQGLQFLFEYFSETQRNKGNFPGRFSGRQFSNSRSEMNVSTLELGDSALYLCASRLLPNEDTQYFGPGTRLTVL.

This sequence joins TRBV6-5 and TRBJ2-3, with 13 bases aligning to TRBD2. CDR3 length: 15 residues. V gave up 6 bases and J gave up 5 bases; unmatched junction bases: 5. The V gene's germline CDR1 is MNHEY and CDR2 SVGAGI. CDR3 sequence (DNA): TGTGCCAGCAGCACTAGCGGGGGGGCAGTAGATACGCAGTATTTT. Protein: CASSTSGGAVDTQYF.

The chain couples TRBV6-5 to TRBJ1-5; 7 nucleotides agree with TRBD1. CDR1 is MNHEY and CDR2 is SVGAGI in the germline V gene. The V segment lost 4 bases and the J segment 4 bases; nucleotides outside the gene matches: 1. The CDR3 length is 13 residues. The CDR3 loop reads CASSLTGNQPQHF. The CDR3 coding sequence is TGTGCCAGCAGTTTGACAGGGAATCAGCCCCAGCATTTT.

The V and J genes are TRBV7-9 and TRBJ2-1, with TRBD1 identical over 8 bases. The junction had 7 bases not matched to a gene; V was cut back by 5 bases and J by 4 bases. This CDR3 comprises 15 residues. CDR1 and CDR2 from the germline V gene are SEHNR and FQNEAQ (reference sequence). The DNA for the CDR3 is TGTGCCAGCAGCCCACTGGGACAGGTATACAATGAGCAGTTCTTC. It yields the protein CASSPLGQVYNEQFF.

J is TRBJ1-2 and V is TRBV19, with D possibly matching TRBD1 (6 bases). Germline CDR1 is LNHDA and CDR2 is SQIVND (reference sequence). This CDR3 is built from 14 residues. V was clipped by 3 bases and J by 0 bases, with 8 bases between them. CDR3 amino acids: CASSIRTANYGYTF. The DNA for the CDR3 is TGTGCCAGTAGTATTCGGACAGCTAACTATGGCTACACCTTC.

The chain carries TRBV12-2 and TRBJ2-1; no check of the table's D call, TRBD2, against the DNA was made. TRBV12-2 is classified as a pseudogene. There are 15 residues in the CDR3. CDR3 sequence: CASRLEAGGPDEQFF. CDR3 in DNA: TGTGCAAGTCGCTTAGAGGCGGGGGGGCCCGATGAGCAGTTCTTC.

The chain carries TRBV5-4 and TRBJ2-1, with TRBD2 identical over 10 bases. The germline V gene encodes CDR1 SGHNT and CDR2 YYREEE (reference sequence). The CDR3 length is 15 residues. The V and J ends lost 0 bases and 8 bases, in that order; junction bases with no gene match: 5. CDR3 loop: CASSLGTSGAYEQFF. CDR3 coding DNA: TGTGCCAGCAGCTTGGGGACTAGCGGAGCGTATGAGCAGTTCTTC.

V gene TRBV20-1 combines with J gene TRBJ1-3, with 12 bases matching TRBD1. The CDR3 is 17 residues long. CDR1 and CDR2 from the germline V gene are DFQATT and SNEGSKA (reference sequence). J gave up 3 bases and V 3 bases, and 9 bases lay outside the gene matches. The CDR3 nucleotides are TGCAGTGCTAGTTCGGGACAGGGGGCTGTGGTTGGAAACACCATATATTTT. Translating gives CSASSGQGAVVGNTIYF.

CDR3 coding DNA: TGTGCCAGCAGCGCGGGACAGGCCTACAATGAGCAGTTCTTC. Its translation: CASSAGQAYNEQFF. The rearrangement uses TRBV5-8 and TRBJ2-1; TRBD1 agrees at 8 bases. Trimming removed 4 bases from V and 2 bases from J; junction bases left unmatched: 2. This CDR3 has 14 amino acids. Germline V gene lookup returns CDR1 SGHTS and CDR2 YDEGEE.

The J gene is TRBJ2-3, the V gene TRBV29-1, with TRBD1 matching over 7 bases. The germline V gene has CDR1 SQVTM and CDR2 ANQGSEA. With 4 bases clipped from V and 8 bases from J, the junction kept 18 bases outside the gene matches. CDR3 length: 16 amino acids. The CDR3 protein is CSVAGHRQGVPGTQYF. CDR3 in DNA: TGCAGCGTTGCGGGGCACCGGCAGGGGGTTCCTGGTACGCAGTATTTT.

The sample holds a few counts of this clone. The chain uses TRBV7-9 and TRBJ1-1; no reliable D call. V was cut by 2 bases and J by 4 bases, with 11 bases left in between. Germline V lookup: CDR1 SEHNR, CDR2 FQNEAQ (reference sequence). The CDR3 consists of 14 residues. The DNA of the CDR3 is TGTGCCAGCAGCTTAAGCGGGGTGGGCACTGAAGCTTTCTTT. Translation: CASSLSGVGTEAFF.

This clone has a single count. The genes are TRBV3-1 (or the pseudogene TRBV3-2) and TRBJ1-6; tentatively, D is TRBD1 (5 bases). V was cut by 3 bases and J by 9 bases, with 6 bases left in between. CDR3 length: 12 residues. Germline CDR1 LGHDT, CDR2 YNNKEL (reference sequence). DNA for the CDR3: TGTGCCAGCAGCCACGGGGGTTCACCCCTCCACTTT. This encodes CASSHGGSPLHF.

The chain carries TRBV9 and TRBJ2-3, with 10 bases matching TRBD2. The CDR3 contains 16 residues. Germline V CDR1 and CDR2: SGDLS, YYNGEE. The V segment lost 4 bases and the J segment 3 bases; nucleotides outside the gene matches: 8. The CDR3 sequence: CASSWEGLAITDTQYF. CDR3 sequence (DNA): TGTGCCAGCAGCTGGGAGGGACTAGCGATTACAGATACGCAGTATTTT. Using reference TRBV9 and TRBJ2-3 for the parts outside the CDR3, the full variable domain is DSGVTQTPKHLITATGQRVTLRCSPRSGDLSVYWYQQSLDQGLQFLIQYYNGEERAKGNILERFSAQQFPDLHSELNLSSLELGDSALYFCASSWEGLAITDTQYFGPGTRLTVL.

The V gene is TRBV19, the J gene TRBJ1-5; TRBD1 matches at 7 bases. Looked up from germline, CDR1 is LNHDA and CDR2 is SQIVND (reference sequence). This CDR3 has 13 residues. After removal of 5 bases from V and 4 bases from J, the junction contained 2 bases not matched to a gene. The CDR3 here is CASSPTGNQPQHF. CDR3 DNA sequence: TGTGCCAGTAGTCCGACAGGGAATCAGCCCCAGCATTTT. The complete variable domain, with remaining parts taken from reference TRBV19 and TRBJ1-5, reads DGGITQSPKYLFRKEGQNVTLSCEQNLNHDAMYWYRQDPGQGLRLIYYSQIVNDFQKGDIAEGYSVSREKKESFPLTVTSAQKNPTAFYLCASSPTGNQPQHFGDGTRLSIL.

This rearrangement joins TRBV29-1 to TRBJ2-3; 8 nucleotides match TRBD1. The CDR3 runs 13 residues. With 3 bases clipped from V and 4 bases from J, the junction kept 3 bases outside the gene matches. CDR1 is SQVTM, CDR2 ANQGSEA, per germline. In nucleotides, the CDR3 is TGCAGCGTTGAGAACAGGGGGTCAGATACGCAGTATTTT. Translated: CSVENRGSDTQYF.

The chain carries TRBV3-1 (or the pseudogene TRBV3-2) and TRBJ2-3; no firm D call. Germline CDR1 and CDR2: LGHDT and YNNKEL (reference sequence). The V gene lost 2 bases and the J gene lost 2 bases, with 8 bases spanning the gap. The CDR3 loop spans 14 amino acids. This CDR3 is CASSQQILTDTQYF. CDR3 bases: TGTGCCAGCAGCCAACAGATCCTCACAGATACGCAGTATTTT.

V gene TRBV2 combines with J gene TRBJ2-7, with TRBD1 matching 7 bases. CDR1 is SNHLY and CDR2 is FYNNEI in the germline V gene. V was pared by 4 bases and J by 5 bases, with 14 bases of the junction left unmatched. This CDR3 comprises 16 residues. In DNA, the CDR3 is TGTGCCAGCAGTGTGGACAGGCTTTCCCCAGGGGACGAGCAGTACTTC. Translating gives CASSVDRLSPGDEQYF.

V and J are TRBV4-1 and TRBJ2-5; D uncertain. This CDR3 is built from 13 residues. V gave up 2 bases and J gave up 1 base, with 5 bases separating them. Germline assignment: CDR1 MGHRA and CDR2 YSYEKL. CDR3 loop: CASSQSSQETQYF. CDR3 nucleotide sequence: TGCGCCAGCAGCCAATCCTCCCAAGAGACCCAGTACTTC.

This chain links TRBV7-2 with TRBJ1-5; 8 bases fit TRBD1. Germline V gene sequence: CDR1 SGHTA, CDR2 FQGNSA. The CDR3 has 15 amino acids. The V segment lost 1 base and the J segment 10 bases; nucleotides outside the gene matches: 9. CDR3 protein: CASSLDGQGSGPQHF. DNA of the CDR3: TGTGCCAGCAGCTTAGACGGACAGGGCTCGGGTCCCCAGCATTTT.